Listed here are 10 T cell receptor beta chains from one sample, sequenced in a study of T-cell memory formation after mild COVID-19. Each CDR3 protein is one row after TCRdb ran MiXCR on the 5' RACE reads. The sample has about 110,000 distinct CDR3 sequences, about 18% seen once; the top ten hold roughly 6%. The sequencing sample was made of PBMCs or a T cell subset sorted from them (not recorded which). The receptors were sampled from a man in his late teens or twenties who had mild COVID-19 (a few samples of this study predate the infection). Cell type and time point are not known.

In this sample, this clonotype turned up a few times. The chain combines TRBV5-1 with TRBJ1-2; 7 bases are shared with TRBD1. The ends lost 4 bases at V and 8 bases at J; junction bases unmatched: 8. The CDR3 has 13 amino acids. CDR1 is SGHRS and CDR2 is YFSETQ in the germline V gene. The CDR3, as DNA: TGCGCCAGCAGCCCAGGACAGGTCCCGGGCTACACCTTC. It yields the protein CASSPGQVPGYTF.

The rearrangement uses TRBV9 and TRBJ2-5, with 7 bases lining up with TRBD1. Per germline, CDR1 SGDLS and CDR2 YYNGEE. The junction had 7 bases not matched to a gene; V was cut back by 3 bases and J by 2 bases. CDR3 length equals 15 residues. CDR3 in amino acids: CASSAPGTVQETQYF. CDR3 in DNA: TGTGCCAGCAGCGCTCCCGGGACAGTACAAGAGACCCAGTACTTC.

This clonotype was counted a single time. The chain recombines TRBV12-3 or TRBV12-4 with TRBJ2-5, with D uncertain. The CDR3 is 13 residues long. V was clipped by 6 bases and J by 5 bases, with 13 bases between them. The CDR3 sequence: CASSLLRLETQYF. The CDR3 DNA reads as TGTGCCAGCAGCCTCCTCCGTTTGGAGACCCAGTACTTC.

The J gene is TRBJ2-7, the V gene TRBV12-3 or TRBV12-4; D gene uncertain. The V gene lost 0 bases and the J gene lost 2 bases, with 11 bases spanning the gap. The length of the CDR3 is 15 residues. The CDR3 DNA reads TGTGCCAGCAGTTTAGCGCGCCAGGATCCCTACGAGCAGTACTTC. Its protein product is CASSLARQDPYEQYF.

The gene calls are TRBV3-1 and TRBJ1-2; D gene uncertain. The ends were cut back, 0 bases at V and 8 bases at J, with 4 bases in the middle. The germline gives CDR1 LGHDT, CDR2 YNNKEL (reference sequence). The CDR3 consists of 11 residues. DNA of the CDR3: TGTGCCAGCAGCCAAGATTCCGGCTACACCTTC. It specifies CASSQDSGYTF.

This chain connects TRBV7-2 to TRBJ1-2; no clear D gene. Trimming took 5 bases from V and 4 from J, leaving 11 bases between them. The CDR3 covers 13 residues. Germline-derived CDR1 and CDR2 are SGHTA and FQGNSA. As DNA, the CDR3 is TGTGCCAGCAGCCCGGGGTCTTCCTATGGCTACACCTTC. Its translation: CASSPGSSYGYTF.

This clonotype came up a few times. V gene TRBV7-2 combines with J gene TRBJ1-1; D is unclear. V lost 5 bases and J 1 base, leaving 11 bases between the germline ends. Germline CDR1 and CDR2: SGHTA and FQGNSA. CDR3 length equals 14 residues. Here the CDR3 DNA reads TGTGCCAGCAGCGCGAGGACGGCGAACACTGAAGCTTTCTTT. Translating gives CASSARTANTEAFF.

The V gene is TRBV10-3, the J gene TRBJ2-3; TRBD2 is a possible D gene (5 bases). The germline V gene encodes CDR1 ENHRY and CDR2 SYGVKD. The length of the CDR3 is 15 residues. The germline V and J ends were trimmed by 0 bases and 2 bases, with 9 bases remaining between them. As DNA, the CDR3 is TGTGCCATCAGTGAGTCGAGAGGGAACACAGATACGCAGTATTTT. Protein: CAISESRGNTDTQYF.

This clonotype was observed a few times. The V call is TRBV14, the J call TRBJ1-6; maybe TRBD1 (5 bases). The V gene lost 0 bases and the J gene lost 10 bases, with 7 bases spanning the gap. Germline V gene sequence: CDR1 SGHDN, CDR2 FVKESK. The CDR3 is 13 residues long. In DNA form, the CDR3 reads TGTGCCAGCAGCCAAGAAAGGGGATCACCCCTCCACTTT. Protein product: CASSQERGSPLHF. The full variable domain, rest sourced from reference TRBV14 and TRBJ1-6, is EAGVTQFPSHSVIEKGQTVTLRCDPISGHDNLYWYRRVMGKEIKFLLHFVKESKQDESGMPNNRFLAERTGGTYSTLKVQPAELEDSGVYFCASSQERGSPLHFGNGTRLTVT.

This clonotype has only a few counts. The V call is TRBV10-3, the J call TRBJ1-2, with 8 bases aligning to TRBD1. This CDR3 comprises 13 residues. The J segment lost 3 bases and the V segment lost 9 bases, leaving 6 bases of the junction unmatched. Germline V gene sequence: CDR1 ENHRY, CDR2 SYGVKD. CDR3 sequence: CAMTPGQDYGYTF. The CDR3 DNA follows: TGTGCCATGACACCGGGACAGGACTATGGCTACACCTTC.